The 10 T cell receptor beta chains given below trace back to one sample, sequenced in a study of blood T cell repertoires in COVID-19. Profiling relied on immunoSEQ multiplex PCR, and the TCRdb table lists in-frame clones only, not all of them. The data contain around 180,000 clones, about 84% of them seen just once; the ten biggest clones take up 7.5% to 10%. The sequenced material came from PBMCs or T cells enriched from blood (not recorded which). The receptor set was obtained from a woman aged 25 to 39 who had recovered from COVID-19.

V gene TRBV4-1 combines with J gene TRBJ2-7, with TRBD1 as a possible D gene (5 bases). The CDR3 length is 16 residues. Trimming took off 3 bases at V and 2 bases at J, with 17 bases between the two ends. Germline V CDR1 and CDR2: MGHRA, YSYEKL. The chain's CDR3 is CASSHRRQGPTYEQYF. CDR3 bases: TGCGCCAGCAGCCACCGACGGCAGGGCCCCACCTACGAGCAGTACTTC.

The rearrangement links TRBV7-8 to TRBJ1-1; no definite D call. Germline CDR1 SGHVS, CDR2 FQNEAQ. Trimming pared 7 bases from V and 4 bases from J, leaving 19 bases between. This CDR3 contains 15 residues. CDR3: CASKRRDFGSTEAFF. DNA for the CDR3: TGTGCCAGCAAGCGCCGGGATTTCGGGAGCACTGAAGCTTTCTTT.

The chain is built from TRBV4-1 and TRBJ2-1; 9 bases align to TRBD2. The CDR3 contains 16 residues. The trim removed 1 base at V and 4 bases at J, leaving 5 bases unmatched. The germline V gene has CDR1 MGHRA and CDR2 YSYEKL. CDR3 sequence: CASSQVVAGVYNEQFF. For the CDR3, the DNA is TGCGCCAGCAGCCAAGTAGTAGCGGGAGTTTACAATGAGCAGTTCTTC.

The rearrangement uses TRBV4-2 and TRBJ1-1; possible D gene TRBD1, 5 bases. Germline-derived CDR1 and CDR2 are LGHNA and YNFKEQ. The CDR3 consists of 15 residues. The V end lost 6 bases, the J end lost 1 base, and 15 bases lay between the germline ends. The CDR3 spells CASSLMTQGNTEAFF. The DNA for the CDR3 is TGTGCCAGCAGTCTAATGACTCAGGGGAACACTGAAGCTTTCTTT.

The chain joins TRBV7-9 to TRBJ1-1; 8 bases match TRBD1. This CDR3 is 14 amino acids long. CDR1 SEHNR and CDR2 FQNEAQ come from the germline V gene (reference sequence). Trimming cost V 2 bases and J 5 bases; bases outside gene matches: 4. CDR3 in DNA: TGTGCCAGCAGCTTACAGGGGGCGAATACTGAAGCTTTCTTT. This encodes CASSLQGANTEAFF.

V usage is TRBV11-2 and J usage is TRBJ1-1; no definite D call. V gave up 3 bases and J gave up 1 base, with 6 bases separating them. From germline, CDR1 is SGHAT and CDR2 FQNNGV. This CDR3 is built from 13 residues. The CDR3 nucleotides are TGTGCCAGCAGCTTGGGGAGGAACACTGAAGCTTTCTTT. This encodes CASSLGRNTEAFF.

This chain uses TRBV19 with TRBJ2-1; TRBD1 might be the D (5 bases). CDR3 size: 15 residues. V lost 5 bases to trimming and J lost 7 bases, with 18 bases between them. CDR1 is LNHDA, CDR2 SQIVND, per germline (reference sequence). CDR3: CASSSLGERSNEQFF. The CDR3 DNA reads TGTGCCAGTAGTTCCTTAGGGGAAAGGAGTAATGAGCAGTTCTTC.

The chain has TRBV12-5 and TRBJ2-1, with 11 bases fitting TRBD2. CDR3 length equals 15 residues. Germline values: CDR1 LGHNT, CDR2 FRNRAP. V dropped 5 bases and J dropped 8; count of bases not matched to a gene: 8. The CDR3 reads CASGDGLAGKDEQFF. CDR3 nucleotide sequence: TGTGCTAGTGGTGACGGACTAGCGGGCAAGGATGAGCAGTTCTTC. The whole variable domain, remainder taken from reference TRBV12-5 and TRBJ2-1, is DARVTQTPRHKVTEMGQEVTMRCQPILGHNTVFWYRQTMMQGLELLAYFRNRAPLDDSGMPKDRFSAEMPDATLATLKIQPSEPRDSAVYFCASGDGLAGKDEQFFGPGTRLTVL.

This clone came up once. The rearrangement links TRBV28 to TRBJ2-2, with D possibly matching TRBD2 (6 bases). The germline gives CDR1 MDHEN, CDR2 SYDVKM. V shed 5 bases and J shed 8 bases, with 24 bases lying between them. This CDR3 region has 17 residues. The CDR3 loop reads CASSRTESGSGAGELFF. Written as DNA, the CDR3 is TGTGCCAGCAGTAGAACGGAGTCCGGGAGTGGGGCGGGGGAGCTGTTTTTT. Supplemented by reference TRBV28 and TRBJ2-2, the full variable domain reads DVKVTQSSRYLVKRTGEKVFLECVQDMDHENMFWYRQDPGLGLRLIYFSYDVKMKEKGDIPEGYSVSREKKERFSLILESASTNQTSMYLCASSRTESGSGAGELFFGEGSRLTVL.

The chain links TRBV5-6 to TRBJ1-5, with D tentatively TRBD1 (5 bases). V lost 4 bases and J lost 4, with 9 bases in between. Germline lookup yields CDR1 SGHDT and CDR2 YYEEEE. This CDR3 is 13 amino acids long. The chain's CDR3 is CASSAQGNQPQHF. DNA of the CDR3: TGTGCCAGCAGCGCCCAGGGTAATCAGCCCCAGCATTTT.